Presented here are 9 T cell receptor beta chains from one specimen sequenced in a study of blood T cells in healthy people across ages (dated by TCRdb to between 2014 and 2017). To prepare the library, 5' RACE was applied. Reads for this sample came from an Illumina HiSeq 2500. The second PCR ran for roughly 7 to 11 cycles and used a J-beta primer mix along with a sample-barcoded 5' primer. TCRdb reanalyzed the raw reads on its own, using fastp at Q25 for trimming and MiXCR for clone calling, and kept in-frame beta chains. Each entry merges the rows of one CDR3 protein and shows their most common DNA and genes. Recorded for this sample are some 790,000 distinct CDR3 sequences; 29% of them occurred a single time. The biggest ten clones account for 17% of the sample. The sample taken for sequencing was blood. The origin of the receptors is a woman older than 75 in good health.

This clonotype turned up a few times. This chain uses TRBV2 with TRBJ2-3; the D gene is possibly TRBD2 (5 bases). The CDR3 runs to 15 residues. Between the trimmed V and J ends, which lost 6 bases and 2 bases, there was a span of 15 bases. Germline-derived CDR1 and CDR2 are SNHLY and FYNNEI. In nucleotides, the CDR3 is TGTGCCAGCAGCCTACTAGAAGAGGCCACAGATACGCAGTATTTT. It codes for CASSLLEEATDTQYF.

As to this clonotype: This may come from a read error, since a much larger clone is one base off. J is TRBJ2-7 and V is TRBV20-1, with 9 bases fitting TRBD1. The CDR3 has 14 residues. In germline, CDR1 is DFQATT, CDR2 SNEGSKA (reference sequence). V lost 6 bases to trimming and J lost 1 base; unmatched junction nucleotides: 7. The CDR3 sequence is CSALGQGFSYEQYF. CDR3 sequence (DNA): TGCAGTGCCCTGGGACAGGGATTTTCCTACGAGCAGTACTTC.

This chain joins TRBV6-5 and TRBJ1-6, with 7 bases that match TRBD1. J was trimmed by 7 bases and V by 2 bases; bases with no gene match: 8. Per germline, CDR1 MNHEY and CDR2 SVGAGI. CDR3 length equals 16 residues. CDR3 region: CASSYARTGPNSPLHF. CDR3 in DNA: TGTGCCAGCAGTTACGCCCGGACAGGTCCAAATTCACCCCTCCACTTT.

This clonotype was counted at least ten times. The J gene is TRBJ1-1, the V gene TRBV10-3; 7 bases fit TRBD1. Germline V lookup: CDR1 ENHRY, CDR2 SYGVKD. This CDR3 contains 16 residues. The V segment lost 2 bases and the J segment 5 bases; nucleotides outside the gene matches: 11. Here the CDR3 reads CAISEGKGAPGTEAFF. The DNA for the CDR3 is TGTGCCATCAGTGAGGGAAAGGGGGCGCCCGGGACTGAAGCTTTCTTT.

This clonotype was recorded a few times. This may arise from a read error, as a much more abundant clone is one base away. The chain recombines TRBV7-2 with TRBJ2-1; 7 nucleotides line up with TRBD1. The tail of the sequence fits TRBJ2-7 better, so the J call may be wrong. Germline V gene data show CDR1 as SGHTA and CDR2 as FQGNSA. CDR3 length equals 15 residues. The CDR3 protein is CASSPQGQSYNEQYF. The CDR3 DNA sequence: TGTGCCAGCAGCCCCCAGGGACAGTCCTACAATGAGCAGTACTTC.

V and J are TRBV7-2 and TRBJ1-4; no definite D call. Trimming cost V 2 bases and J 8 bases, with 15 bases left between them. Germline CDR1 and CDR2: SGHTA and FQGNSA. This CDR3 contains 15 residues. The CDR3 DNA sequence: TGTGCCAGCAGCTTATCTAGGTTCGGAGGAGAAAAACTGTTTTTT. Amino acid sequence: CASSLSRFGGEKLFF.

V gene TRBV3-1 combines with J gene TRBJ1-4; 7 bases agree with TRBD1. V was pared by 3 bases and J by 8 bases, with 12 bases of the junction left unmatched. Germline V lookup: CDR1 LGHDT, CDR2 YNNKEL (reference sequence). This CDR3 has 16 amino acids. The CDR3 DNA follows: TGTGCCAGCAGCCACCAAGGGACCTCCAGGGGGGAAAAACTGTTTTTT. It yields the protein CASSHQGTSRGEKLFF.

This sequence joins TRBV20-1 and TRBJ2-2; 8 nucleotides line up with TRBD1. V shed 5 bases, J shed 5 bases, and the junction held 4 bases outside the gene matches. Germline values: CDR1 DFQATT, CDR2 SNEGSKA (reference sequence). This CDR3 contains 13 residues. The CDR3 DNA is TGCAGTGCTTCCCGGACAGGGACCGGGGAGCTGTTTTTT. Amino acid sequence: CSASRTGTGELFF.

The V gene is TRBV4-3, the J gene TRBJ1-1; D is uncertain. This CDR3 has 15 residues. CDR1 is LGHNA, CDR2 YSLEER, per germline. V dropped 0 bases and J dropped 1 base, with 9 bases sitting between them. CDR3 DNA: TGCGCCAGCAGCCAAGATGGATACGCGAACACTGAAGCTTTCTTT. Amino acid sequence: CASSQDGYANTEAFF.